These T cell receptor beta chains were read from a single sample in a study of T cells in Graves' hyperthyroidism and ophthalmopathy. TCRdb passed the multiplex PCR reads through MiXCR, listing each CDR3 protein once. The sample contains around 240,000 distinct CDR3 sequences, more than 12% of which appear only once. Sequencing was carried out using blood. These receptor sequences come from a woman in her thirties or forties with Graves' hyperthyroidism that later progressed to Graves' ophthalmopathy. The CDR3 runs from the conserved cysteine through the conserved F or W. The D gene is left open where the match is weak. Expanded clones get a size class; other rows say once, few or many, or leave the size out.

v_call,j_call,cdr3_length,clone_size,d_call,cdr3_nt,cdr3_aa
TRBV19,TRBJ1-5,15,many,TRBD1,TGTGCCGTAAGCCGACAGGGCGATAGCAATCAGCCCCAGCATTTT,CAVSRQGDSNQPQHF
TRBV6-1,TRBJ1-5,13,-,-,TGTGCCAGCAGCCGGTTATTCAATCAGCCCCAGCATTTT,CASSRLFNQPQHF
TRBV7-9,TRBJ2-7,16,many,TRBD2,TGTGCCAGCAGCTTAGCGCGCGGGACTAGAACCTACGAGCAGTACTTC,CASSLARGTRTYEQYF
TRBV29-1,TRBJ1-2,13,many,-,TGCAGCGTTGAAGCCCGGGACCTCCGTGGCTACACCTTC,CSVEARDLRGYTF
TRBV27,TRBJ1-4,15,many,TRBD1,TGTGCCAGCAGTCCTCCGGGACAGCCCAATGAAAAACTGTTTTTT,CASSPPGQPNEKLFF
TRBV28,TRBJ1-1,15,few,-,TGTGCCAGCAGTGACCCCCGGGGGCGCGTCACTGAAGCTTTCTTT,CASSDPRGRVTEAFF
TRBV19,TRBJ1-1,13,many,-,TGTGCCAGTAGTTTCACAGGGACCACTGAAGCTTTCTTT,CASSFTGTTEAFF
TRBV20-1,TRBJ1-4,14,many,-,TGCAGTGCCCCCTCGGGAGCAACTAATGAAAAACTGTTTTTT,CSAPSGATNEKLFF
TRBV30,TRBJ1-5,13,-,-,TGTGCCTGGACAGAAAATAGCAATCAGCCCCAGCATTTT,CAWTENSNQPQHF
TRBV12-3/TRBV12-4,TRBJ2-1,17,many,TRBD2,TGTGCCAGCAGTAGACTAGCGGGAGGTCTGAGGTACAATGAGCAGTTCTTC,CASSRLAGGLRYNEQFF
TRBV28,TRBJ2-7,18,many,-,TGTGCCAGCAGTTTTTACCCAGGGGCGACGGCTAACTCCTACGAGCAGTACTTC,CASSFYPGATANSYEQYF
TRBV6-6,TRBJ2-1,15,many,-,TGTGCCAGCAGTTACCGGGGTGACGGTGCCGGTGAGCAGTTCTTC,CASSYRGDGAGEQFF
TRBV27,TRBJ2-3,16,many,-,TGTGCCAGCAGTTTATTTCCGGGTGACGGCACAGATACGCAGTATTTT,CASSLFPGDGTDTQYF
TRBV5-1,TRBJ1-4,16,many,-,TGCGCCAGCAGCCGGGCGCTACAGGATCCGGATGAAAAACTGTTTTTT,CASSRALQDPDEKLFF
TRBV28,TRBJ1-6,17,-,-,TGTGCCAGCAGTCGATCGACACAGAGCTCCTATAATTCACCCCTCCACTTT,CASSRSTQSSYNSPLHF
TRBV27,TRBJ2-7,14,many,-,TGTGCCAGCAGTTTTACGGCCAGCTCCTACGAGCAGTACTTC,CASSFTASSYEQYF